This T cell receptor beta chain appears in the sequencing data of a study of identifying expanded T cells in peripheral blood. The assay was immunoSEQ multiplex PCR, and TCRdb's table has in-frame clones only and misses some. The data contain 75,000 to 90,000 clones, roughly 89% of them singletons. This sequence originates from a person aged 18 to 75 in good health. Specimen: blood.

CDR3 amino acids: CASSPGTGLREKLFF. The CDR3 region has the DNA TGCGCCAGCAGTCCTGGGACAGGCCTAAGGGAAAAACTGTTTTTT. The chain is built from TRBV5-1 and TRBJ1-4, with 8 positions matching TRBD1. The CDR3 spans 15 residues. Trimming took 5 bases from V and 8 from J; bases not matched to a gene: 11. CDR1 is SGHRS and CDR2 is YFSETQ in the germline V gene.